Each of the 16 T cell receptor beta chains below was sequenced from the same sample in a study of identical twins. TCRdb reprocessed the 5' RACE reads via MiXCR and lists one record per CDR3 protein. The sample records 510,000 or so distinct CDR3 sequences, 12% to 15% being singletons. The same data also went into a second study, on yellow fever vaccine responses in identical twins.

Material: CD4+ T cells sorted from blood. The origin of the receptors is a young woman in good health.

This rearrangement joins TRBV3-1 to TRBJ2-2, with D perhaps matching TRBD1 or TRBD2 (5 bases each). Trimming pared 2 bases from V and 3 bases from J, leaving 10 bases between. Germline V gene sequence: CDR1 LGHDT, CDR2 YNNKEL (reference sequence). The CDR3 contains 15 residues. The CDR3 loop is CASSQTGTDTGELFF. The CDR3 nucleotides are TGTGCCAGCAGCCAAACCGGGACGGACACCGGGGAGCTGTTTTTT.

This clonotype was seen repeatedly, ten times or more. The genes are TRBV29-1 and TRBJ1-1; the D is unclear. V was pared by 5 bases and J by 4 bases, with 8 bases between. CDR3 size: 11 residues. CDR1 is SQVTM and CDR2 is ANQGSEA in the germline V gene. Written as DNA, the CDR3 is TGCAGCGTTAAGGTCTCCACTGAAGCTTTCTTT. Protein sequence: CSVKVSTEAFF.

This clonotype was seen only a few times. The chain links TRBV5-1 to TRBJ2-5, with D perhaps matching TRBD1 (5 bases). Germline values: CDR1 SGHRS, CDR2 YFSETQ. There are 17 residues in the CDR3. With 0 bases removed from V and 2 bases from J, the gap between germline ends came to 17 bases. The CDR3 bases are TGCGCCAGCAGCTTGGATTTGGTCAGGGCCAAACAAGAGACCCAGTACTTC. Its protein product is CASSLDLVRAKQETQYF.

This clonotype was seen ten or more times. The chain joins TRBV20-1 to TRBJ2-1, with D hard to call. CDR3 length equals 11 residues. CDR1 and CDR2 (germline): DFQATT, SNEGSKA (reference sequence). V lost 3 bases and J 10 bases, leaving 10 bases between the germline ends. CDR3 amino acids: CSASTALEQFF. The CDR3 DNA reads as TGCAGTGCTAGCACCGCATTAGAGCAGTTCTTC.

This clonotype was recorded many times. The rearrangement uses TRBV10-3 and TRBJ2-7; D remains ambiguous. The germline V gene encodes CDR1 ENHRY and CDR2 SYGVKD. The CDR3 length is 12 residues. The germline V and J ends were trimmed by 3 bases and 0 bases, with 3 bases remaining between them. The CDR3 DNA is TGTGCCATCAGTGACACCTCCTACGAGCAGTACTTC. Protein product: CAISDTSYEQYF.

The chain is built from TRBV6-5 and TRBJ1-5, with D possibly matching TRBD1 (6 bases). The CDR3 is 13 residues long. Per germline, CDR1 MNHEY and CDR2 SVGAGI. V was clipped by 2 bases and J by 8 bases, with 10 bases between them. Written as DNA, the CDR3 is TGTGCCAGCAGTTACAGGGGGACGGAGCCCCAGCATTTT. It codes for CASSYRGTEPQHF.

The V gene is TRBV11-1, the J gene TRBJ2-6; TRBD1 is a possible D gene (5 bases). The ends were cut back, 5 bases at V and 0 bases at J, with 17 bases in the middle. Germline CDR1 reads SGHAT; CDR2 reads FQDESV (reference sequence). The CDR3 covers 18 residues. The CDR3 loop reads CASSPRVRTTSGANVLTF. DNA of the CDR3: TGTGCCAGCAGCCCCAGGGTTCGGACGACCTCTGGGGCCAACGTCCTGACTTTC.

The chain carries TRBV15 and TRBJ2-2; D might be TRBD2 (5 bases). This CDR3 contains 14 residues. The germline V gene has CDR1 LNHNV and CDR2 YYDKDF (reference sequence). Trimming pared 0 bases from V and 7 bases from J, leaving 9 bases between. CDR3 in DNA: TGTGCCACCAGCAGAGATTTGAGGGACGGGGAGCTGTTTTTT. Translation: CATSRDLRDGELFF.

This clonotype has at least ten counts. This chain connects TRBV24-1 to TRBJ1-5, with 9 bases matching TRBD1. V trimming: 4 bases; J trimming: 5 bases; junction bases outside the gene matches: 2. The CDR3 length is 14 residues. Germline V gene lookup returns CDR1 KGHDR and CDR2 SFDVKD. DNA for the CDR3: TGTGCCACCAGTGAACGGGACAGGGATCAGCCCCAGCATTTT. This sequence encodes CATSERDRDQPQHF.

This clonotype was picked up many times. The chain links TRBV12-3 or TRBV12-4 to TRBJ2-2; no definite D call. The CDR3 consists of 14 residues. V dropped 5 bases and J dropped 1 base, with 8 bases sitting between them. This CDR3 reads CASSLIRNTGELFF. CDR3 nucleotides: TGTGCCAGCAGTCTTATCAGGAACACCGGGGAGCTGTTTTTT.

The rearrangement joins TRBV9 to TRBJ2-1, with 14 bases that match TRBD2. Trimming took 2 bases from V and 10 from J; bases not matched to a gene: 5. Germline CDR1 is SGDLS and CDR2 is YYNGEE. The CDR3 length is 15 residues. The CDR3 loop is CASSVRTSGRLEQFF. In DNA form, the CDR3 reads TGTGCCAGCAGCGTGAGGACTAGCGGGAGGTTGGAGCAGTTCTTC. The full variable domain, completed using reference TRBV9 and TRBJ2-1, is DSGVTQTPKHLITATGQRVTLRCSPRSGDLSVYWYQQSLDQGLQFLIQYYNGEERAKGNILERFSAQQFPDLHSELNLSSLELGDSALYFCASSVRTSGRLEQFFGPGTRLTVL.

The chain has TRBV5-1 and TRBJ2-2, with D maybe TRBD2 (5 bases). Germline values: CDR1 SGHRS, CDR2 YFSETQ. The V end was cut by 6 bases, the J end by 4 bases, with 13 bases between. CDR3 length: 14 amino acids. For the CDR3, the DNA is TGCGCCAGCAATCCCCGGACTGCCACCGGGGAGCTGTTTTTT. This gives the protein CASNPRTATGELFF. Supplemented by reference TRBV5-1 and TRBJ2-2, the full variable domain reads KAGVTQTPRYLIKTRGQQVTLSCSPISGHRSVSWYQQTPGQGLQFLFEYFSETQRNKGNFPGRFSGRQFSNSRSEMNVSTLELGDSALYLCASNPRTATGELFFGEGSRLTVL.

The chain uses TRBV12-3 or TRBV12-4 and TRBJ2-1; 9 nucleotides match TRBD2. CDR3 length: 17 residues. After removal of 6 bases from V and 4 bases from J, the junction contained 13 bases not matched to a gene. CDR3 DNA sequence: TGTGCCAGCAGCTTAATGGCAAGCGGGGGGCCATACAATGAGCAGTTCTTC. It yields the protein CASSLMASGGPYNEQFF.

This sequence joins TRBV29-1 and TRBJ1-1, with TRBD1 matching 8 bases. Germline V CDR1 and CDR2: SQVTM, ANQGSEA. Losses at the gene ends were 7 bases for V and 5 bases for J; bases not matched to a gene: 6. This CDR3 spans 12 amino acids. The CDR3 coding sequence is TGCAGCGCCCGGACAGGGAGGACTGAAGCTTTCTTT. Protein: CSARTGRTEAFF.

This clonotype has a count of ten or more. J is TRBJ1-1 and V is TRBV29-1; a possible D gene is TRBD1 (5 bases). Germline V gene sequence: CDR1 SQVTM, CDR2 ANQGSEA. Trimming removed 7 bases from V and 0 bases from J, with 12 bases in between. The CDR3 loop spans 13 amino acids. CDR3 sequence: CSGGQGMNTEAFF. DNA for the CDR3: TGCAGCGGTGGCCAGGGTATGAACACTGAAGCTTTCTTT.

The chain employs TRBV5-1 and TRBJ2-7; D tentatively reads TRBD1 or TRBD2 (5 bases each). The CDR3 spans 15 residues. Trimming removed 0 bases at V and 2 bases at J, with 12 bases between. The germline CDR1 and CDR2 sequences are SGHRS and YFSETQ. The CDR3, as DNA: TGCGCCAGCAGCTTGGAAGGTTGGGGGACCTACGAGCAGTACTTC. This gives the protein CASSLEGWGTYEQYF.